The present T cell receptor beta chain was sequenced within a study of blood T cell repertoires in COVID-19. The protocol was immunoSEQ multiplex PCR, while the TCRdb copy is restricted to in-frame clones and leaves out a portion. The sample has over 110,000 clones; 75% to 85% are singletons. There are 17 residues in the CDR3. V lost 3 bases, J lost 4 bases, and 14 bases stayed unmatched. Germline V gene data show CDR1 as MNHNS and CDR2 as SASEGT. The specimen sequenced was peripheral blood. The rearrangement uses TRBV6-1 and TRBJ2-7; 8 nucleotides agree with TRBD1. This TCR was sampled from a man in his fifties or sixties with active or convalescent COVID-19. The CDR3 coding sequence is TGTGCCAGCAGTGATATGCCCGGGACAGGCCGTCCTTACGAGCAGTACGTC. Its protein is CASSDMPGTGRPYEQYV.